One sample yielded the 6 T cell receptor beta chains listed below, sequenced in a study of T cells in Graves' hyperthyroidism and ophthalmopathy. RNA transcripts served as the template for amplifying TCR beta CDR3 regions. A first-round RT-PCR of the TCR CDR3 used the HTBI primer set. From the multiplex PCR reads, TCRdb called clonotypes with MiXCR, one entry per CDR3 protein. This sample yields around 620,000 distinct CDR3 sequences, of which approximately 44% are seen a single time; under 20% belongs to the top ten. The material sequenced was peripheral blood or thyroid tissue (not recorded which). The receptors were gathered from an adult woman with Graves' disease, either hyperthyroidism or ophthalmopathy (not recorded which).

The chain couples TRBV28 to TRBJ2-5; weak D call: TRBD1 (6 bases). Germline CDR1 and CDR2: MDHEN and SYDVKM. The germline V and J ends were trimmed by 3 bases and 5 bases, with 16 bases remaining between them. There are 15 residues in the CDR3. The chain's CDR3 is CASSLREGGRETQYF. In nucleotides, the CDR3 is TGTGCCAGCAGTTTGAGGGAAGGGGGTAGGGAGACCCAGTACTTC. Combining the CDR3 with reference TRBV28 and TRBJ2-5 gives the whole variable domain DVKVTQSSRYLVKRTGEKVFLECVQDMDHENMFWYRQDPGLGLRLIYFSYDVKMKEKGDIPEGYSVSREKKERFSLILESASTNQTSMYLCASSLREGGRETQYFGPGTRLLVL.

This clonotype was recorded many times. The V call is TRBV10-1, the J call TRBJ2-7, with 7 bases aligning to TRBD2. This CDR3 region has 14 residues. J lost 0 bases, V lost 7 bases, and 6 bases had no gene match. Per the germline V gene, CDR1 is WNHNN and CDR2 is SYGVQD (reference sequence). For the CDR3, the DNA is TGCGCCAGCACCTCGGAGCGGGGCTCCTACGAGCAGTACTTC. It is translated as CASTSERGSYEQYF.

The sample holds many counts of this clonotype. This chain uses TRBV29-1 with TRBJ1-3; D not certain. This CDR3 spans 16 amino acids. Trimming took 3 bases from V and 0 from J, leaving 15 bases between them. From germline, CDR1 is SQVTM and CDR2 ANQGSEA. CDR3 nucleotide sequence: TGCAGCGTTGAGGTTGTAGAGGGCTTCTCTGGAAACACCATATATTTT. This sequence encodes CSVEVVEGFSGNTIYF. The full variable domain, rest sourced from reference TRBV29-1 and TRBJ1-3, is SAVISQKPSRDICQRGTSLTIQCQVDSQVTMMFWYRQQPGQSLTLIATANQGSEATYESGFVIDKFPISRPNLTFSTLTVSNMSPEDSSIYLCSVEVVEGFSGNTIYFGEGSWLTVV.

This clonotype was found a few times. This chain links TRBV5-4 with TRBJ2-2, with D perhaps matching TRBD1 (6 bases). Trimming removed 1 base at V and 7 bases at J, with 11 bases between. There are 14 residues in the CDR3. Germline CDR1 and CDR2: SGHNT and YYREEE (reference sequence). This CDR3 is CASSLKGVGGELFF. CDR3 DNA sequence: TGTGCCAGCAGCTTGAAGGGGGTTGGCGGGGAGCTGTTTTTT.

The chain uses TRBV10-3 and TRBJ2-5; D possibly corresponds to TRBD2 (6 bases). The germline V and J ends were trimmed by 11 bases and 5 bases, with 12 bases remaining between them. This CDR3 is 11 amino acids long. Germline V gene data show CDR1 as ENHRY and CDR2 as SYGVKD. In DNA, the CDR3 is TGTGCCGCCTTCAGCGGGGAGACCCAGTACTTC. Translating gives CAAFSGETQYF.

As for this clonotype: One end of the junction varies from germline; a read error may be responsible. V is TRBV7-9 and J is TRBJ2-7; D uncertain. This CDR3 region has 12 residues. The germline CDR1 and CDR2 sequences are SEHNR and FQNEAQ (reference sequence). CDR3 in DNA: TGTACCAGCAGCTTCTCTCTGGACGAGCAGTACTTC. Its translation: CTSSFSLDEQYF.